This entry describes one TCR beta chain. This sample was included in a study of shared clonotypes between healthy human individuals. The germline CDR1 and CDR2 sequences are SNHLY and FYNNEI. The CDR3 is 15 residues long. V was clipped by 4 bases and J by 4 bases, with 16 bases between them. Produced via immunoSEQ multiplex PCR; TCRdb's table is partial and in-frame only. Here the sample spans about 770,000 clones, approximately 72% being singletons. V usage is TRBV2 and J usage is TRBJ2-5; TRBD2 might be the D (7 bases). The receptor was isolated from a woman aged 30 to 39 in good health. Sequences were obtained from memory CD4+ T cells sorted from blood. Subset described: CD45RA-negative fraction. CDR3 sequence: CASSGWGGGSETQYF. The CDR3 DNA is TGTGCCAGCAGTGGATGGGGGGGCGGTTCAGAGACCCAGTACTTC.